One and the same sample provided the 29 T cell receptor beta chains below, sequenced in a study of CD8+CD57+ T cells in acquired aplastic anemia. Patients included in sequencing had previously demonstrated CD8+CD57+ cell expansion by flow cytometry. The study profiled TCR beta VDJ and CDR3 using genomic DNA as template. TCRdb re-called the reads with MiXCR, one entry per CDR3 protein. This table has around 170,000 distinct CDR3 sequences, around half appearing once. Sequencing input: sorted CD4+, CD8+, or CD8+CD57+ T cells (not recorded which) from PBMCs. The receptors derive from a human donor with aplastic anemia.

This clonotype appeared many times. The V and J genes are TRBV5-1 and TRBJ2-7, with TRBD1 matching over 8 bases. CDR3 length: 13 residues. Germline CDR1 SGHRS, CDR2 YFSETQ. J lost 4 bases, V lost 2 bases, and 2 bases had no gene match. This chain's CDR3 is CASSLWTGYEQYF. DNA of the CDR3: TGCGCCAGCAGCTTATGGACAGGGTACGAGCAGTACTTC.

This chain links TRBV6-1 with TRBJ2-5, with 11 bases fitting TRBD2. Looked up from germline, CDR1 is MNHNS and CDR2 is SASEGT. CDR3 length equals 17 residues. Losses at the gene ends were 6 bases for V and 4 bases for J; bases not matched to a gene: 13. CDR3 bases: TGTGCCAGCAGGTATCGGAGTAGCGGGGGGGCTCGAGAGACCCAGTACTTC. This gives the protein CASRYRSSGGARETQYF.

The chain recombines TRBV12-3 or TRBV12-4 with TRBJ2-1; 7 nucleotides agree with TRBD1. This CDR3 contains 13 residues. Trimming took 7 bases from V and 8 from J; bases not matched to a gene: 8. The CDR3 sequence is CASTTTGMDEQFF. DNA for the CDR3: TGTGCCAGCACTACGACAGGGATGGATGAGCAGTTCTTC.

This clonotype occurred many times. The rearrangement links TRBV4-1 to TRBJ2-1; 8 bases are a match to TRBD2. The germline gives CDR1 MGHRA, CDR2 YSYEKL. The CDR3 is 16 residues long. The trim removed 4 bases at V and 4 bases at J, leaving 9 bases unmatched. CDR3 loop: CASSPEGSGTYNEQFF. The CDR3 bases are TGCGCCAGCAGCCCTGAGGGTAGCGGGACTTACAATGAGCAGTTCTTC.

The gene calls are TRBV11-2 and TRBJ1-2; D remains unclear. The V end was cut by 11 bases, the J end by 6 bases, with 13 bases between. The germline V gene has CDR1 SGHAT and CDR2 FQNNGV. This CDR3 comprises 11 residues. CDR3 nucleotide sequence: TGTGCCTGGAGTTCAAGGGATGGCTACACCTTC. Protein sequence: CAWSSRDGYTF.

This clonotype was found many times. V and J are TRBV7-2 and TRBJ1-3; TRBD1 might be the D (6 bases). The CDR3 extends over 13 amino acids. The ends were cut back, 6 bases at V and 4 bases at J, with 10 bases in the middle. Germline values: CDR1 SGHTA, CDR2 FQGNSA. For the CDR3, the DNA is TGTGCCAGCAGGGGTACAGGGGGAAACACCATATATTTT. It is translated as CASRGTGGNTIYF.

This clonotype was observed at least ten times. The conserved phenylalanine or tryptophan normally closing the CDR3 is absent here, so this likely arose from a read error. The DNA is omitted, as the CDR3 cannot be located on it reliably, and the CDR3 follows TCRdb's listing. This chain uses TRBV6-1 with TRBJ1-2; no check of the table's D call, TRBD1, against the DNA was made. Germline assignment: CDR1 MNHNS and CDR2 SASEGT. Counting both end residues, the CDR3 totals 13 amino acids. CDR3 residues: CASSVGTASYFNP.

In its sample, this clonotype was seen many times. The CDR3 region has the DNA TGTGCCATCAGTGAGTCGGGGGAAGAGACCCAGTACTTC. Protein sequence: CAISESGEETQYF. V usage is TRBV10-3 and J usage is TRBJ2-5, with D tentatively TRBD1 or TRBD2 (5 bases each). The CDR3 is made up of 13 amino acids. From germline, CDR1 is ENHRY and CDR2 SYGVKD. With 0 bases removed from V and 3 bases from J, the gap between germline ends came to 5 bases.

This clonotype was detected ten times or more. This could be a read error, since a much larger clone is one nucleotide away. This sequence joins TRBV29-1 and TRBJ1-2, with unresolved D. The CDR3 covers 11 residues. Germline loops: CDR1 SQVTM, CDR2 ANQGSEA. Trimming shortened V by 4 bases and J by 6 bases, and 9 bases separated the two germline ends. The CDR3 DNA sequence: TGCAGCGTTGGTCCCGGGAATGGCTACACCTTC. Translating it yields CSVGPGNGYTF.

This clonotype has just a few counts. This chain connects TRBV6-1 to TRBJ1-2, with a tentative D call TRBD1 (5 bases). This CDR3 contains 16 residues. Germline V gene lookup returns CDR1 MNHNS and CDR2 SASEGT. The V and J ends lost 4 bases and 2 bases respectively, with 17 bases between them. CDR3 in amino acids: CASSAPGRNLNYGYTF. CDR3 DNA sequence: TGTGCCAGCAGTGCACCGGGACGCAATCTAAACTATGGCTACACCTTC.

This clonotype was seen at least ten times. The V and J genes are TRBV19 and TRBJ2-5, with 10 bases that match TRBD1. CDR1 is LNHDA and CDR2 is SQIVND in the germline V gene (reference sequence). The CDR3 loop spans 17 amino acids. The J segment lost 5 bases and the V segment lost 5 bases, leaving 14 bases of the junction unmatched. CDR3 sequence: CASSLHLPGQGMETQYF. The CDR3 DNA reads as TGTGCCAGTAGTCTCCACCTCCCGGGACAGGGGATGGAGACCCAGTACTTC. The variable domain in full, completed from reference TRBV19 and TRBJ2-5, reads DGGITQSPKYLFRKEGQNVTLSCEQNLNHDAMYWYRQDPGQGLRLIYYSQIVNDFQKGDIAEGYSVSREKKESFPLTVTSAQKNPTAFYLCASSLHLPGQGMETQYFGPGTRLLVL.

This clonotype was picked up a small number of times. The rearrangement uses TRBV7-3 and TRBJ2-7, with D possibly being TRBD2 (7 bases). This CDR3 contains 13 residues. Deletions cut 5 bases from V and 7 bases from J, with 15 bases between. From germline, CDR1 is SGHTA and CDR2 FQGTGA. As DNA, the CDR3 is TGTGCCAGCAGCCTCGGGGGGCCTGGAGAGCAGTACTTC. Its protein is CASSLGGPGEQYF.

The J gene is TRBJ2-1, the V gene TRBV25-1; 7 positions agree with TRBD2. The CDR3 consists of 15 residues. CDR1 and CDR2 (germline): MGHDK, SYGVNS. V shed 8 bases, J shed 0 bases, and the junction held 7 bases outside the gene matches. The CDR3: CASVERGNSYNEQFF. The CDR3, as DNA: TGTGCCAGCGTGGAGCGGGGCAACTCCTACAATGAGCAGTTCTTC.

The CDR3 nucleotides read TGTGCCATTCGACAGGGATCAAATAATTCACCCCTCCACTTT. Its protein is CAIRQGSNNSPLHF. This chain joins TRBV19 and TRBJ1-6; 7 bases align to TRBD1. Looked up from germline, CDR1 is LNHDA and CDR2 is SQIVND (reference sequence). V was pared by 10 bases and J by 5 bases, with 8 bases of the junction left unmatched. The CDR3 is made up of 14 amino acids.

The V call is TRBV19, the J call TRBJ1-6; 8 bases agree with TRBD1. The CDR3 is 14 amino acids. The V segment lost 2 bases and the J segment 9 bases; nucleotides outside the gene matches: 3. Germline CDR1 reads LNHDA; CDR2 reads SQIVND (reference sequence). The CDR3 DNA reads TGTGCCAGTAGTATATTCGACAGGGGTTCACCCCTCCACTTT. Translated, it gives CASSIFDRGSPLHF.

This clonotype has a single count. V usage is TRBV15 and J usage is TRBJ1-2, with TRBD1 identical over 9 bases. CDR1 and CDR2 from the germline V gene are LNHNV and YYDKDF (reference sequence). V gave up 2 bases and J gave up 9 bases; unmatched junction bases: 4. The CDR3 consists of 13 residues. The CDR3 region has the DNA TGTGCCACCAGCAGACTAGGACAGGGGAGCTACACCTTC. This sequence encodes CATSRLGQGSYTF. The full variable domain, completed using reference TRBV15 and TRBJ1-2, is DAMVIQNPRYQVTQFGKPVTLSCSQTLNHNVMYWYQQKSSQAPKLLFHYYDKDFNNEADTPDNFQSRRPNTSFCFLDIRSPGLGDTAMYLCATSRLGQGSYTFGSGTRLTVV.

Concerning this clonotype: Just one base apart from a much larger clone, this may be a read error. V gene TRBV7-9 combines with J gene TRBJ2-4, with D hard to call. The V gene's germline CDR1 is SEHNR and CDR2 FQNEAQ (reference sequence). The ends were cut back, 3 bases at V and 7 bases at J, with 4 bases in the middle. This CDR3 has 11 residues. CDR3 loop: CASSFGNIQYF. Written as DNA, the CDR3 is TGTGCCAGCAGCTTCGGTAACATTCAGTACTTC.

The chain carries TRBV29-1 and TRBJ1-1, with a tentative D call TRBD1 (5 bases). CDR3 length equals 12 residues. Germline V gene sequence: CDR1 SQVTM, CDR2 ANQGSEA. In nucleotides, the CDR3 is TGCACCGCTAATGGGGGAAACACTGAAGCTTTCTTT. The encoded protein is CTANGGNTEAFF.

This clonotype was seen ten or more times. The chain is built from TRBV20-1 and TRBJ2-7; 7 bases match TRBD1. The CDR3 length is 14 residues. V dropped 1 base and J dropped 1; count of bases not matched to a gene: 4. Germline V gene data show CDR1 as DFQATT and CDR2 as SNEGSKA (reference sequence). The CDR3 DNA follows: TGCAGTGCTAGAGCTTCACAGGGGTCCTACGAGCAGTACTTC. It translates to CSARASQGSYEQYF.

As to this clonotype: This may arise from a read error, as a much more abundant clone is one base away. This chain uses TRBV12-3 or TRBV12-4 with TRBJ1-1; TRBD1 matches at 7 bases. There are 15 residues in the CDR3. The CDR3 DNA sequence: TGTGCCGGCAGATCCAAGGCAGGGGGGAACACTGAAGCTTTCTTT. It yields the protein CAGRSKAGGNTEAFF.

This clonotype was observed many times. V usage is TRBV12-3 or TRBV12-4 and J usage is TRBJ1-6; 11 bases are shared with TRBD1. This CDR3 has 14 amino acids. The ends lost 5 bases at V and 9 bases at J; junction bases unmatched: 3. CDR3 residues: CASSTGTGGSPLHF. The CDR3 DNA is TGTGCCAGCAGTACCGGGACAGGGGGTTCACCCCTCCACTTT.

Regarding this clonotype: Since a much larger clone is just one base distant, this may be a read error. The chain carries TRBV19 and TRBJ1-5; 9 nucleotides match TRBD1. From germline, CDR1 is LNHDA and CDR2 SQIVND (reference sequence). This CDR3 has 13 residues. V trimming: 9 bases; J trimming: 2 bases; junction bases outside the gene matches: 2. The CDR3 reads CASRDRGNQPQHF. The CDR3 coding sequence is TGTGCCAGCCGGGACAGGGGCAATCAGCCCCAGCATTTT.

This clonotype has just a few counts. The rearrangement joins TRBV20-1 to TRBJ1-1; no firm D call. The ends were cut back, 1 base at V and 4 bases at J, with 13 bases in the middle. CDR1 is DFQATT, CDR2 SNEGSKA, per germline (reference sequence). The CDR3 covers 14 residues. CDR3 sequence (DNA): TGCAGTGCTAGAGGTGGAACACGAGTCACTGAAGCTTTCTTT. It translates to CSARGGTRVTEAFF.

The chain uses TRBV9 and TRBJ2-7; perhaps TRBD1 as D (5 bases). In germline, CDR1 is SGDLS, CDR2 YYNGEE. Between the trimmed V and J ends, which lost 0 bases and 3 bases, there was a span of 13 bases. The CDR3 is made up of 15 amino acids. CDR3 sequence (DNA): TGTGCCAGCAGCGTAGGGGGCTTACCAAGCTACGAGCAGTACTTC. The encoded protein is CASSVGGLPSYEQYF.

This clonotype was seen a few times. The chain combines TRBV2 with TRBJ2-3, with unresolved D. V shed 5 bases and J shed 1 base, with 10 bases lying between them. The CDR3 runs 14 residues. Germline V gene data show CDR1 as SNHLY and CDR2 as FYNNEI. For the CDR3, the DNA is TGTGCCAGCAGTAATCCTCAGGGCACAGATACGCAGTATTTT. Its protein is CASSNPQGTDTQYF.

The rearrangement links TRBV3-1 to TRBJ2-7; perhaps TRBD1 as D (6 bases). V was trimmed by 4 bases and J by 10 bases, leaving 11 bases between them. The CDR3 runs to 11 residues. The germline V gene encodes CDR1 LGHDT and CDR2 YNNKEL (reference sequence). The CDR3 spells CASSPEDSQYF. CDR3 sequence (DNA): TGTGCCAGCAGCCCCGAGGACAGTCAGTACTTC.

V and J are TRBV11-2 and TRBJ2-7; D is possibly TRBD1 or TRBD2 (5 bases each). The V end lost 5 bases, the J end lost 6 bases, and 14 bases lay between the germline ends. This CDR3 contains 13 residues. From germline, CDR1 is SGHAT and CDR2 FQNNGV. The CDR3 region has the DNA TGTGCCAGCAGCCCGACAGATACTAGCGAGCAGTACTTC. Residues: CASSPTDTSEQYF.

This clonotype was detected a few times. An end of the junction differs from the germline gene, which may be a read error. This sequence joins TRBV5-5 and TRBJ1-4; D possibly corresponds to TRBD1 (5 bases). The CDR3 runs to 13 residues. Germline V gene lookup returns CDR1 SGHKS and CDR2 YYEKEE (reference sequence). The CDR3 DNA sequence: TGTGCCAGCAGCTTTCAGCAGGGAGAAAAACTGCTTTTT. As protein: CASSFQQGEKLLF.

This clonotype was detected a few times. The chain's CDR3 is CSASAGGYTF. The CDR3 DNA is TGCAGTGCTAGCGCAGGGGGCTACACCTTC. V and J are TRBV20-1 and TRBJ1-2; D possibly corresponds to TRBD1 (5 bases). V was shortened by 3 bases and J by 8 bases, with 7 bases between the two germline ends. The CDR3 consists of 10 residues. Germline V gene data show CDR1 as DFQATT and CDR2 as SNEGSKA (reference sequence).